A selection of T cell receptor beta chains follows, all from one sample in a study of CXCR3-negative and CXCR3-positive naive CD8 T cells. TCRdb reanalyzed the 5' RACE reads, giving one entry per CDR3 protein sequence and no DNA. The table for this sample gives around 95,000 distinct CDR3 sequences. Sequencing was performed on naive CXCR3+ CD8+ T cells from blood. The receptors here all came from a human donor in good health. Some clones in this sample may be carry-over from other donors' samples. CDR3s include the opening cysteine and the closing phenylalanine or tryptophan.

>12|TRBJ2-2|TRBV29-1
CSVALGTGELFF
>16|TRBJ2-2|TRBV29-1
CSVEPRTRTAPGELFF
>15|TRBJ2-1|TRBV6-2/TRBV6-3
CASRELAGDYNEQFF
>15|TRBJ2-3|TRBV7-3
CASSLPGQGSDTQYF
>13|TRBJ1-1|TRBV29-1
CSVSGTRNTEAFF
>12|TRBJ1-6|TRBV12-3/TRBV12-4
CASSSQYSPLHF
>15|TRBJ2-7|TRBV6-2/TRBV6-3
CASSYSPSGSYEQYF
>14|TRBJ2-3|TRBV19
CASSRQGSTDTQYF
>15|TRBJ2-5|TRBV6-6
CASSYMTAGGETQYF
>16|TRBJ1-5|TRBV20-1
CSAQGLHGYSNQPQHF
>15|TRBJ1-5|TRBV6-2/TRBV6-3
CASSYWVGGDQPQHF
>13|TRBJ2-3|TRBV28
CASIDRGVDTQYF
>15|TRBJ2-5|TRBV12-3/TRBV12-4
CASSGAVRASETQYF
>14|TRBJ2-7|TRBV11-2
CASSFNPAGYEQYF
>14|TRBJ1-1|TRBV4-1
CASSQDWGSTEAFF
>14|TRBJ1-6|TRBV29-1
CGSQTGGENSPLHF